This record concerns one T cell receptor beta chain sequence. What it binds is not known. This specimen belongs to a study of CD8+ T cells in alopecia areata. About the research overall: Dosing with tofacitinib proceeded for 6 to 18 months, followed by 6 months off drug.

CDR3 length: 16 residues. Germline CDR1 is MNHEY and CDR2 is SVGAGI. V lost 2 bases and J lost 4, with 16 bases in between. Findings of the study overall: Scalp lesions, especially in alopecia totalis/universalis, had higher clonality than normal scalp.

Following extraction, RNA underwent reverse transcription to cDNA, which served as the sequencing template. Profiling relied on immunoSEQ multiplex PCR, and the TCRdb table lists in-frame clones only, not all of them. The table lists 200,000 to 250,000 clones, roughly two thirds of them singletons. The sequence was obtained from a human donor with alopecia areata. Sequencing was performed on CD4+ T cells sorted from blood, taken at week 0. The V and J genes are TRBV6-5 and TRBJ2-3; a possible D gene is TRBD1 (5 bases). Written as DNA, the CDR3 is TGTGCCAGCAGTTACAACCGGGCAGGGAAATCAGATACGCAGTATTTT. Protein sequence: CASSYNRAGKSDTQYF.